The 10 T cell receptor beta chains reported below all come from one sample, sequenced in a study of regulatory T cells in long-lasting Graves disease. Stated time point: newly diagnosed GD, antithyroid drugs for less than 3 months. RNA extracted from PBMCs served as the sequencing template. iRepertoire HTBI primers and Arm-PCR of CDR3 regions built TCR beta libraries. Each CDR3 protein gets one entry after TCRdb re-called the multiplex PCR reads with MiXCR. The sample carries about 440,000 distinct CDR3 sequences, about 15% recorded once. In addition, the sample was reused for a study of T cells in Graves' hyperthyroidism and ophthalmopathy.

Sequenced here: peripheral blood mononuclear cells (PBMCs), sampled at new diagnosis, from a patient treated with antithyroid drugs. The receptors were sampled from a woman aged 30 to 39 with Graves disease.

This clonotype came up many times. The rearrangement links TRBV6-2 or TRBV6-3 to TRBJ2-5, with D possibly TRBD2 on 5 matching bases. Germline V gives CDR1 MNHEY, CDR2 SVGEGT. The CDR3 is 12 amino acids. V was cut by 2 bases and J by 7 bases, with 8 bases left in between. CDR3 nucleotide sequence: TGTGCCAGCAGTTACGCCGCGGGGACCCAGTACTTC. It specifies CASSYAAGTQYF.

This clonotype was detected a few times. The chain couples TRBV19 to TRBJ2-2, with 8 bases lining up with TRBD1. Germline lookup yields CDR1 LNHDA and CDR2 SQIVND (reference sequence). The V and J ends lost 8 bases and 2 bases, in that order; junction bases with no gene match: 4. CDR3 size: 14 residues. The CDR3 DNA reads TGTGCCAGTGCGGACAGGGCCAACACCGGGGAGCTGTTTTTT. Translated: CASADRANTGELFF.

This chain connects TRBV30 to TRBJ1-6, with a tentative D call TRBD1 (6 bases). The V gene's germline CDR1 is GTSNPN and CDR2 SVGIG (reference sequence). V lost 6 bases, J lost 5 bases, and 11 bases lay in between. The CDR3 totals 13 residues. CDR3 region: CACWGADNSPLHF. The DNA of the CDR3 is TGTGCCTGTTGGGGGGCAGATAATTCACCCCTCCACTTT.

This clonotype was seen many times. CDR3 loop: CASGLAGGYGYTF. The DNA of the CDR3 is TGTGCCAGCGGCCTGGCAGGAGGCTATGGCTACACCTTC. This rearrangement joins TRBV2 to TRBJ1-2; D gene unclear. The V end was cut by 8 bases, the J end by 4 bases, with 14 bases between. The CDR3 length is 13 residues. Germline V gives CDR1 SNHLY, CDR2 FYNNEI.

This clonotype was seen ten or more times. V gene TRBV30 combines with J gene TRBJ1-1; tentative D call: TRBD1 (5 bases). This CDR3 region has 14 residues. The germline V and J ends were trimmed by 2 bases and 1 base, with 11 bases remaining between them. CDR1 and CDR2 from the germline V gene are GTSNPN and SVGIG (reference sequence). The chain's CDR3 is CAWSNPTANTEAFF. Here the CDR3 DNA reads TGTGCCTGGAGTAATCCGACAGCGAACACTGAAGCTTTCTTT. The whole variable domain, remainder taken from reference TRBV30 and TRBJ1-1, is SQTIHQWPATLVQPVGSPLSLECTVEGTSNPNLYWYRQAAGRGLQLLFYSVGIGQISSEVPQNLSASRPQDRQFILSSKKLLLSDSGFYLCAWSNPTANTEAFFGQGTRLTVV.

This clonotype was observed many times. The chain employs TRBV5-1 and TRBJ2-5; D is undetermined. CDR3 size: 15 residues. Germline lookup yields CDR1 SGHRS and CDR2 YFSETQ. V lost 0 bases to trimming and J lost 2 bases, with 11 bases between them. In DNA, the CDR3 is TGCGCCAGCAGCTTGGATGGAGTATATCAAGAGACCCAGTACTTC. This gives the protein CASSLDGVYQETQYF.

This clonotype has only a few counts. V gene TRBV5-1 combines with J gene TRBJ1-3, with D perhaps TRBD1 (6 bases). Germline assignment: CDR1 SGHRS and CDR2 YFSETQ. V gave up 6 bases and J gave up 4 bases, with 14 bases separating them. The CDR3 consists of 14 residues. This chain's CDR3 is CASNAGETGNTIYF. CDR3 in DNA: TGCGCCAGCAACGCAGGGGAGACAGGAAACACCATATATTTT.

V gene TRBV7-9 combines with J gene TRBJ2-3, with D perhaps matching TRBD1 (5 bases). CDR1 and CDR2 from the germline V gene are SEHNR and FQNEAQ (reference sequence). CDR3 length: 13 amino acids. The ends were cut back, 7 bases at V and 2 bases at J, with 10 bases in the middle. The CDR3 sequence is CASTPDTTDTQYF. The DNA for the CDR3 is TGTGCCAGCACCCCGGACACCACAGATACGCAGTATTTT.

This clonotype was seen more than once but under ten times. This chain links TRBV15 with TRBJ2-1; no reliable D call. Trimming took off 1 base at V and 9 bases at J, with 10 bases between the two ends. CDR3 length: 13 residues. Germline V gene data show CDR1 as LNHNV and CDR2 as YYDKDF (reference sequence). CDR3 sequence reads: CATSRGTLVEQFF. In DNA form, the CDR3 reads TGTGCCACCAGCAGAGGTACCCTGGTTGAGCAGTTCTTC.

This clonotype was counted many times. The chain has TRBV2 and TRBJ1-1; D is unresolved. CDR1 is SNHLY and CDR2 is FYNNEI in the germline V gene. The CDR3 runs 10 residues. Trimming took off 4 bases at V and 5 bases at J, with 2 bases between the two ends. DNA for the CDR3: TGTGCCAGCAGTGGGACTGAAGCTTTCTTT. As protein: CASSGTEAFF.